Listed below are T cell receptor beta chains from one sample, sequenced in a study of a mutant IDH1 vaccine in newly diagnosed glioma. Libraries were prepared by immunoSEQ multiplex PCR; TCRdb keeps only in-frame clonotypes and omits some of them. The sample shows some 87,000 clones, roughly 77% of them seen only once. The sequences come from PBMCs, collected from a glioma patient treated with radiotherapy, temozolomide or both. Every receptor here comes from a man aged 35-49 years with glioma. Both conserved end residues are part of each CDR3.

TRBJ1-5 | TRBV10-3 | CAIRAAPNQPQHF
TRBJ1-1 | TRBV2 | CASRKGGLNTEAFF
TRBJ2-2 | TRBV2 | CARSDRNTGELFF
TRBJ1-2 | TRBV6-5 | CASSRQGNYGYTF
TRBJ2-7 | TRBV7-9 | CASSQPAAHGETHEQYF
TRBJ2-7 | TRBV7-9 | CASSLLAGGSEQYF
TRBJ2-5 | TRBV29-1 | CSVEYRETQYF
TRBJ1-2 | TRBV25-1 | CASSEGGRANYGYTF
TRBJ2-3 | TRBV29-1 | CSVEDRNRADTQYF
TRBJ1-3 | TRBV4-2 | CASSQGPGQGGYSGNTIYF
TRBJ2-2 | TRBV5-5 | CASSGYHTGELFF
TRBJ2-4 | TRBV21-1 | CASSKCQAVAGGSLKNIQYF
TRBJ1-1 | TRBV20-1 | CSALLGAEAFF
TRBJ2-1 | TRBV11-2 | CASSLGGTSGRSDEQFF
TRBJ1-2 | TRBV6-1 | CASSVVGGIDYGYTF
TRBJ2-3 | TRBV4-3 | CASSQGGWSTDTQYF
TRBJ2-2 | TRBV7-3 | CASSPLITGELFF
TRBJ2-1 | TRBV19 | CASSIGGATYNEQFF
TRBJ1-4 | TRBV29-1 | CSVQGGPSEKLFF
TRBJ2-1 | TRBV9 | CASSVAGVGNEQFF
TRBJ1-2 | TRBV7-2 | CASSLGQGAVRGYTF
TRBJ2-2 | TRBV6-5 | CASSIAGLGTGELFF